The 21 T cell receptor beta chains below were found in one sample sequenced in a study of T cells in localized non-small cell lung cancer. Using immunoSEQ multiplex PCR, the repertoire was profiled, and TCRdb retains in-frame clones only, with some absent. The sample contains fewer than 90,000 clones, about three quarters of which appear only once. The sequences come from PBMCs, collected before any cancer treatment. The receptors stem from a man between 35 and 75 years old with stage II squamous cell lung carcinoma.

In DNA, the CDR3 is TGTGCCAGCAGTGAGTGGGGCGGGGGCTACACCTTC. Its protein is CASSEWGGGYTF. The chain joins TRBV6-1 to TRBJ1-2; a possible D gene is TRBD1 (5 bases). This CDR3 is 12 amino acids long. V dropped 3 bases and J dropped 8 bases, with 10 bases sitting between them. Germline loops: CDR1 MNHNS, CDR2 SASEGT.

The chain combines TRBV4-3 with TRBJ1-2; D is unresolved. The germline V and J ends were trimmed by 3 bases and 5 bases, with 10 bases remaining between them. The CDR3 extends over 13 amino acids. Germline assignment: CDR1 LGHNA and CDR2 YSLEER. The CDR3: CASSQDGSYGYTF. In DNA, the CDR3 is TGCGCCAGCAGCCAGGACGGATCTTATGGCTACACCTTC.

Concerning this clone: This sample also contains other DNA sequences that code for the same CDR3. CDR3 region: CASSIRVGVDTIYF. In DNA form, the CDR3 reads TGTGCCAGCAGCATCAGGGTCGGTGTGGACACCATATATTTT. V usage is TRBV6-5 and J usage is TRBJ1-3; a possible D gene is TRBD1 (5 bases). CDR1 and CDR2 from the germline V gene are MNHEY and SVGAGI. The V end was cut by 6 bases, the J end by 8 bases, with 17 bases between. This CDR3 region has 14 residues.

The V call is TRBV2, the J call TRBJ2-7; 9 nucleotides line up with TRBD2. The length of the CDR3 is 13 residues. V gave up 10 bases and J gave up 6 bases; unmatched junction bases: 10. The germline gives CDR1 SNHLY, CDR2 FYNNEI. CDR3 sequence: CATSLAGKGEQYF. DNA for the CDR3: TGTGCCACCTCCCTAGCGGGAAAGGGCGAGCAGTACTTC. Using reference TRBV2 and TRBJ2-7 for the parts outside the CDR3, the full variable domain is EPEVTQTPSHQVTQMGQEVILRCVPISNHLYFYWYRQILGQKVEFLVSFYNNEISEKSEIFDDQFSVERPDGSNFTLKIRSTKLEDSAMYFCATSLAGKGEQYFGPGTRLTVT.

The chain uses TRBV5-1 and TRBJ2-4; D gene ambiguous. This CDR3 is built from 13 residues. The germline V and J ends were trimmed by 0 bases and 5 bases, with 6 bases remaining between them. Germline assignment: CDR1 SGHRS and CDR2 YFSETQ. The CDR3 DNA is TGCGCCAGCAGCTTGGGCCGAGAAAACATTCAGTACTTC. This gives the protein CASSLGRENIQYF.

This clone was observed a handful of times. V gene TRBV7-2 combines with J gene TRBJ1-2; no clear D gene. Germline V gene lookup returns CDR1 SGHTA and CDR2 FQGNSA. The CDR3 has 12 amino acids. Between the trimmed V and J ends, which lost 1 base and 7 bases, there was a span of 7 bases. CDR3 sequence (DNA): TGTGCCAGCAGCTTAGACTTCGGTGGCTACACCTTC. This codes for CASSLDFGGYTF. Full variable domain (rest looked up from reference TRBV7-2 and TRBJ1-2): GAGVSQSPSNKVTEKGKDVELRCDPISGHTALYWYRQSLGQGLEFLIYFQGNSAPDKSGLPSDRFSAERTGGSVSTLTIQRTQQEDSAVYLCASSLDFGGYTFGSGTRLTVV.

The chain joins TRBV6-1 to TRBJ2-7, with D possibly being TRBD1 (6 bases). V dropped 7 bases and J dropped 7 bases, with 11 bases sitting between them. From germline, CDR1 is MNHNS and CDR2 SASEGT. The CDR3 is 11 residues long. This CDR3 reads CASTEQGEQYF. Written as DNA, the CDR3 is TGTGCCAGCACCGAGCAGGGGGAGCAGTACTTC.

The rearrangement links TRBV7-2 to TRBJ1-5; the D is unclear. Trimming took off 5 bases at V and 0 bases at J, with 8 bases between the two ends. Germline values: CDR1 SGHTA, CDR2 FQGNSA. CDR3 length equals 14 residues. The CDR3 DNA sequence: TGTGCCAGCAGCCTACAGAATAGCAATCAGCCCCAGCATTTT. Amino acids: CASSLQNSNQPQHF.

The chain uses TRBV5-1 and TRBJ1-2, with no clear D. This CDR3 is 15 amino acids long. The V and J ends lost 0 bases and 8 bases respectively, with 17 bases between them. CDR1 and CDR2 from the germline V gene are SGHRS and YFSETQ. Written as DNA, the CDR3 is TGCGCCAGCAGCTTGGCCGGGCAGGACCGAAGCGGCTACACCTTC. Its protein is CASSLAGQDRSGYTF.

V and J are TRBV6-5 and TRBJ2-7; 9 bases line up with TRBD1. Germline V lookup: CDR1 MNHEY, CDR2 SVGAGI. The V gene end was trimmed by 5 bases and the J gene end by 2 bases; junction bases not matched to a gene: 7. CDR3 length: 15 residues. DNA of the CDR3: TGTGCCAGCAGTAAGACCTGGACAGGGGCCTACGAGCAGTACTTC. Translating gives CASSKTWTGAYEQYF.

As for this clone: Other DNA variants within this sample encode the same CDR3. The V and J genes are TRBV27 and TRBJ2-5; maybe TRBD2 (5 bases). The CDR3 contains 13 residues. V lost 5 bases and J 2 bases, leaving 9 bases between the germline ends. The germline V gene has CDR1 MNHEY and CDR2 SMNVEV (reference sequence). In DNA, the CDR3 is TGTGCCAGCAGTCGGCGGGTGCAAGAGACCCAGTACTTC. It codes for CASSRRVQETQYF.

The rearrangement joins TRBV11-1 to TRBJ2-3; D is tentatively TRBD1 or TRBD2 (5 bases each). CDR1 and CDR2 from the germline V gene are SGHAT and FQDESV (reference sequence). This CDR3 contains 14 residues. Deletions cut 3 bases from V and 2 bases from J, with 9 bases between. The CDR3 region has the DNA TGTGCCAGCAGCTTTGGGACGTACACAGATACGCAGTATTTT. Translation gives CASSFGTYTDTQYF.

The chain employs TRBV7-9 and TRBJ2-2; TRBD2 matches at 12 bases. Germline lookup yields CDR1 SEHNR and CDR2 FQNEAQ (reference sequence). CDR3 size: 18 residues. Trimming cost V 7 bases and J 3 bases; bases outside gene matches: 12. CDR3 in DNA: TGTGCCAGCACCCCCAGGCTAGCGGGGGGGACGGACACCGGGGAGCTGTTTTTT. Its protein is CASTPRLAGGTDTGELFF.

This clone was seen just once. V usage is TRBV10-3 and J usage is TRBJ2-3; 7 bases are a match to TRBD1. The CDR3 contains 17 residues. J lost 2 bases, V lost 0 bases, and 8 bases had no gene match. Germline V gene data show CDR1 as ENHRY and CDR2 as SYGVKD. CDR3 sequence reads: CAISESEATGLTDTQYF. The CDR3 DNA reads TGTGCCATCAGTGAGTCGGAGGCGACAGGGCTCACAGATACGCAGTATTTT.

V is TRBV6-6 and J is TRBJ1-1; TRBD1 agrees at 10 bases. Germline trimming cut 6 bases from V and 3 bases from J; bases unmatched to any gene: 4. Germline loops: CDR1 MNHNY, CDR2 SVGAGI (reference sequence). The CDR3 is 14 amino acids. CDR3 sequence: CASSPGTGDTEAFF. For the CDR3, the DNA is TGTGCCAGCAGCCCTGGGACAGGGGACACTGAAGCTTTCTTT.

This chain uses TRBV5-6 with TRBJ1-1, with D possibly matching TRBD1 (5 bases). CDR1 SGHDT and CDR2 YYEEEE come from the germline V gene. Between the trimmed V and J ends, which lost 3 bases and 3 bases, there was a span of 6 bases. This CDR3 comprises 12 residues. As DNA, the CDR3 is TGTGCCAGCAGCTGGGGGGACACTGAAGCTTTCTTT. Translation gives CASSWGDTEAFF.

The chain carries TRBV2 and TRBJ2-1, with 12 bases that match TRBD2. Unmatched junction bases numbered 10, after V lost 11 bases and J lost 5 bases. Germline V gene data show CDR1 as SNHLY and CDR2 as FYNNEI. The length of the CDR3 is 15 residues. The CDR3 spells CAGGEGLAGNNEQFF. The CDR3, as DNA: TGTGCCGGGGGGGAGGGACTAGCGGGTAACAATGAGCAGTTCTTC.

The chain joins TRBV28 to TRBJ2-7, with 8 bases identical to TRBD2. Unmatched junction bases numbered 14, after V lost 3 bases and J lost 7 bases. Germline loops: CDR1 MDHEN, CDR2 SYDVKM. The CDR3 is made up of 16 amino acids. In DNA form, the CDR3 reads TGTGCCAGCAGTTTCGCCGGGCTCAGCGGGAGCGGAGAGCAGTACTTC. This encodes CASSFAGLSGSGEQYF.

The chain has TRBV7-2 and TRBJ2-2, with TRBD1 matching 8 bases. The germline V gene encodes CDR1 SGHTA and CDR2 FQGNSA. V was pared by 5 bases and J by 1 base, with 6 bases of the junction left unmatched. The CDR3 runs 16 residues. This CDR3 is CASSLAGTGNTGELFF. The DNA of the CDR3 is TGTGCCAGCAGCCTCGCCGGGACAGGGAACACCGGGGAGCTGTTTTTT.

The chain uses TRBV4-2 and TRBJ2-5; unclear D gene. The ends were cut back, 5 bases at V and 2 bases at J, with 9 bases in the middle. The CDR3 is 13 residues long. Germline V gene lookup returns CDR1 LGHNA and CDR2 YNFKEQ. DNA of the CDR3: TGTGCCAGCAGCTTGGTACTTCAAGAGACCCAGTACTTC. Translating it yields CASSLVLQETQYF.

V usage is TRBV27 and J usage is TRBJ1-1; 11 nucleotides match TRBD1. This CDR3 has 12 amino acids. Per the germline V gene, CDR1 is MNHEY and CDR2 is SMNVEV (reference sequence). The ends lost 5 bases at V and 12 bases at J; junction bases unmatched: 5. The CDR3 DNA reads TGTGCCAGCAGTACACGGACAGGGGGCACTTTCTTT. Residues: CASSTRTGGTFF.